The source of this TCR beta chain is a study of cytomegalovirus exposure and HLA in healthy donors. From germline, CDR1 is LNHDA and CDR2 SQIVND (reference sequence). CDR3 length equals 15 residues. V lost 7 bases and J 0 bases, leaving 13 bases between the germline ends. 13 Jbeta primers and 60 Vbeta primers were used for the PCR. Libraries were prepared by immunoSEQ multiplex PCR; TCRdb keeps only in-frame clonotypes and omits some of them. Here the sample table reports more than 100,000 clones. Sequenced sample: PBMCs. The TCR was taken from a woman aged 40-49 years in good health and CMV-seronegative. The chain recombines TRBV19 with TRBJ1-3, with D maybe TRBD1 (6 bases). The CDR3 coding sequence is TGTGCCAGTAACAGGGAAACATCCTCTGGAAACACCATATATTTT. Translating gives CASNRETSSGNTIYF.